This TCR beta chain was profiled in a study of blood T cell repertoires in COVID-19 (dated by TCRdb to the early 2020s). About the full investigation: Collaborator samples came from the United States, Italy and Spain and covered acute and convalescent phases of COVID-19. The samples were drawn from two sources: the first 160 participants of the ongoing ImmuneRACE study, and fewer than 1,500 subjects contributed by 6 global collaborators. The material from the prospective study consisted of cDNA or gDNA derived from T cells, B-cell-depleted T cells, or PBMCs. The repertoires were made available in a free public database intended to serve as a resource for research on the immune response to SARS-CoV-2. The sample metadata nearly always contained a de-identified subject ID, COVID-19 status, age in years and sex. The dataset comprised deeply sampled blood TCRbeta repertoires from subjects exposed to, actively infected with, or recovered from COVID-19. Where HLA class I and class II types were available, the types were taken from metadata supplied by the sample provider, not from assay-based typing.

Details on this clone: Its antigen remains undetermined. No base quality values were provided; no much bigger clone lies one nucleotide off.

TCRbeta CDR3 regions were amplified from genomic DNA using the immunoSEQ Assay, a bias-controlled multiplex PCR. As for the original processing: Nucleated cell counts per sample were estimated from amplification of reference gene primers within the assay. Sequence reads were collapsed and filtered to measure the absolute abundance of every unique TCRbeta CDR3 rearrangement. For each sample, productive Simpson clonality was calculated as the square root of Simpson's diversity index across productive rearrangements. TCRdb carries this immuneACCESS record with in-frame sequences only. Its versions omit some clonotypes, under half of them owing to an unresolved V gene in the studies checked, with the rest unexplained. V, J and clone size are taken as reported in that table, and D and trimming were inferred from the DNA itself. A total of about 46,000 clones appear in this sample, over 70% of them only once. The top ten clonotypes cover roughly 15% of the sample.

What the authors observed across the whole study: The amount of clinical and demographic metadata varied by source and participant and was provided uncurated.

Collaborating institutions collected whole blood in K2EDTA tubes following their own protocols. Collaborator samples were shipped for TCRbeta analysis as frozen whole blood, isolated PBMCs, or DNA extracted from either sample type. The sequencing input was peripheral blood. This TCR was sampled from a human donor in a cohort sampled during active COVID-19.

The nucleotides read TGCGCCAGCAGCCAAGATCGAGGACAGGGGAGCGGGCAGTACTTC. It specifies CASSQDRGQGSGQYF. The chain uses TRBV4-1 and TRBJ2-7; 9 nucleotides in the junction match TRBD1. The germline V end is reduced by 0 bases and the J end by 9 bases; junction bases left unmatched: 9. CDR1 MGHRA and CDR2 YSYEKL were looked up in the germline V gene. The CDR3 numbers 15 residues from cysteine through phenylalanine. Left in the record is the CDR3 DNA by itself, 45 bases read in frame from the first base.